The entry below describes one T cell receptor (beta chain). Its target is not known. The data stem from a study of T cell responses to AZD1222 COVID-19 vaccine. Study outcomes and limitations: Just five to seven people given AZD1222 tested seropositive at baseline. Close to half of all spike-specific TCRs reportedly target regions of the variants that are unmutated.

Method: immunoSEQ multiplex PCR; TCRdb's copy keeps in-frame clones and lacks some. The sample shows some 150,000 clones, about 92% of them seen only once. Germline values: CDR1 LNHDA, CDR2 SQIVND (reference sequence). Trimming removed 5 bases from V and 6 bases from J; junction bases left unmatched: 10. CDR3 length equals 16 residues. The specimen comprised peripheral blood, sampled on day 0 of MenACWY control vaccination. The TCR originated in an adult in good health. This chain links TRBV19 with TRBJ1-4, with 9 bases matching TRBD1. The CDR3 DNA reads as TGTGCCAGTAGTCTTGCCACAGGGGGCGGAGATGAAAAACTGTTTTTT. Translated, it gives CASSLATGGGDEKLFF.